The 12 T cell receptor beta chains below come from one sample, sequenced in a study of blood T cells in healthy people across ages (dated by TCRdb to the mid-2010s). Libraries came from 5' RACE. Sequencing relied on an Illumina HiSeq 2500. The second PCR ran for about 7 to 11 cycles and used a J-beta primer mix along with a sample-barcoded 5' primer. TCRdb's own reprocessing of the public reads used fastp at Q25 and MiXCR and kept productive beta chains. Records with the same CDR3 protein are collapsed into one entry carrying the most frequent genes and DNA. The table for this sample lists around 670,000 distinct CDR3 sequences; about 28% of them were counted only once. Clones ranked in the top ten supply around a sixth of the sample. Sample: blood. The receptors come from a woman of 80 years or more in good health.

The chain links TRBV7-8 to TRBJ2-1; TRBD2 matches at 12 bases. Germline-derived CDR1 and CDR2 are SGHVS and FQNEAQ. Losses at the gene ends were 1 base for V and 8 bases for J; bases not matched to a gene: 9. The CDR3 is 17 residues long. In DNA form, the CDR3 reads TGTGCCAGCAGCTTAGGACTAGCGGGAGTAGGAGGTTATGAGCAGTTCTTC. As protein: CASSLGLAGVGGYEQFF.

Comments on this clonotype: A junction boundary mismatches the germline segment, possibly from a read error. The J gene is TRBJ1-2, the V gene TRBV6-5; possibly TRBD1 for D (5 bases). The CDR3 sequence is 13 residues long. Germline V lookup: CDR1 MNHEY, CDR2 SVGAGI. The CDR3 DNA reads as TGTGCCGGCAGGAGCCAGGGAAGCGATGGCTACACCTTC. As protein: CAGRSQGSDGYTF.

This clonotype was seen more than once but under ten times. This may be a read error, as it is one base from a much larger clone. The rearrangement links TRBV24-1 to TRBJ2-7, with 7 positions matching TRBD1. From germline, CDR1 is KGHDR and CDR2 SFDVKD. Unmatched junction bases numbered 9, after V lost 7 bases and J lost 7 bases. The CDR3 consists of 13 residues. Written as DNA, the CDR3 is TGTGCCACCAGGAAGAACAGGGGTGCTGAGCAGTACTTC. Its protein is CATRKNRGAEQYF.

The table lists this clonotype with many counts. The genes are TRBV7-9 and TRBJ2-2, with TRBD1 matching over 7 bases. From germline, CDR1 is SEHNR and CDR2 FQNEAQ (reference sequence). J gave up 7 bases and V 1 base, and 6 bases lay outside the gene matches. CDR3 length: 15 residues. The CDR3 nucleotides are TGTGCCAGCAGCTTAGTTACAGGGGTCGGCGGGGAGCTGTTTTTT. This gives the protein CASSLVTGVGGELFF.

This clonotype was observed at least ten times. The gene calls are TRBV7-2 and TRBJ2-7; 7 bases agree with TRBD1. CDR3 length: 14 amino acids. The V and J ends lost 1 base and 3 bases, in that order; junction bases with no gene match: 3. The germline CDR1 and CDR2 sequences are SGHTA and FQGNSA. CDR3 sequence reads: CASSLVQGSYEQYF. The DNA for the CDR3 is TGTGCCAGCAGCTTAGTACAGGGGAGCTACGAGCAGTACTTC. Supplemented by reference TRBV7-2 and TRBJ2-7, the full variable domain reads GAGVSQSPSNKVTEKGKDVELRCDPISGHTALYWYRQSLGQGLEFLIYFQGNSAPDKSGLPSDRFSAERTGGSVSTLTIQRTQQEDSAVYLCASSLVQGSYEQYFGPGTRLTVT.

This clonotype was recorded many times. The chain employs TRBV27 and TRBJ1-4; D not resolved. Germline V gives CDR1 MNHEY, CDR2 SMNVEV (reference sequence). The CDR3 is 15 amino acids. Trimming removed 2 bases at V and 4 bases at J, with 11 bases between. The chain's CDR3 is CASSLGSGINEKLFF. The CDR3 nucleotides are TGTGCCAGCAGTTTAGGTAGTGGGATTAATGAAAAACTGTTTTTT.

This clonotype was detected ten times or more. This CDR3 is CASRAGVEQFF. The CDR3 DNA reads as TGTGCCAGCAGAGCGGGGGTTGAGCAGTTCTTC. This chain uses TRBV6-1 with TRBJ2-1, with TRBD2 identical over 8 bases. Germline-derived CDR1 and CDR2 are MNHNS and SASEGT. The CDR3 has 11 residues. With V trimmed by 6 bases and J by 9 bases, 1 base remained unmatched.

The gene calls are TRBV28 and TRBJ2-3, with TRBD2 identical over 10 bases. The V gene end was trimmed by 4 bases and the J gene end by 2 bases; junction bases not matched to a gene: 12. The CDR3 length is 18 residues. Germline V gene lookup returns CDR1 MDHEN and CDR2 SYDVKM. The CDR3 DNA reads as TGTGCCAGCAGTTACGTACTAGCGGGGCGGCCAGACACAGATACGCAGTATTTT. It specifies CASSYVLAGRPDTDTQYF. Complete variable domain (other parts from reference TRBV28 and TRBJ2-3): DVKVTQSSRYLVKRTGEKVFLECVQDMDHENMFWYRQDPGLGLRLIYFSYDVKMKEKGDIPEGYSVSREKKERFSLILESASTNQTSMYLCASSYVLAGRPDTDTQYFGPGTRLTVL.

This clonotype was counted at least ten times. The chain links TRBV4-2 to TRBJ2-3; no firm D call. The CDR3 contains 15 residues. V lost 1 base and J lost 6, with 14 bases in between. Germline values: CDR1 LGHNA, CDR2 YNFKEQ. The CDR3, as DNA: TGTGCCAGCAGCCAAGCTGGTACCAGAGCGGATACGCAGTATTTT. Translated: CASSQAGTRADTQYF.

This sequence joins TRBV7-2 and TRBJ2-1; 9 bases fit TRBD2. The closer fit of TRBJ2-7 to the DNA end suggests the J call may be wrong. The germline gives CDR1 SGHTA, CDR2 FQGNSA. This CDR3 spans 16 amino acids. The CDR3 sequence: CASSLISTSGNNEQYF. The CDR3 coding sequence is TGTGCCAGCAGCCTCATTTCGACTAGCGGAAACAATGAGCAGTACTTC.

The V and J genes are TRBV4-2 and TRBJ1-6, with a weak D call TRBD1 (6 bases). Germline CDR1 and CDR2: LGHNA and YNFKEQ. V lost 1 base and J 7 bases, leaving 11 bases between the germline ends. The length of the CDR3 is 15 residues. The CDR3 DNA is TGTGCCAGCAGCCAAGTTAGGGGGTCGAATTCACCCCTCCACTTT. Its protein product is CASSQVRGSNSPLHF.

In regard to this clonotype: A read error may be the cause here, since a much bigger clone is one base away. V usage is TRBV29-1 and J usage is TRBJ1-1; TRBD1 matches at 7 bases. CDR3 length: 14 residues. CDR1 SQVTM and CDR2 ANQGSEA come from the germline V gene. CDR3 amino acids: CSVKRQGTNTGAFF. The CDR3 DNA reads TGCAGCGTAAAACGACAGGGTACGAACACTGGAGCTTTCTTT. Full variable domain (rest looked up from reference TRBV29-1 and TRBJ1-1): SAVISQKPSRDICQRGTSLTIQCQVDSQVTMMFWYRQQPGQSLTLIATANQGSEATYESGFVIDKFPISRPNLTFSTLTVSNMSPEDSSIYLCSVKRQGTNTGAFFGQGTRLTVV.